One and the same sample provided the 7 T cell receptor beta chains below, sequenced in a study of beta chain features in type 1 diabetes. Expressed TCRB transcripts were sequenced because the entire RNA isolate underwent reverse transcription. The repertoire was sequenced with immunoSEQ multiplex PCR; TCRdb's copy has only in-frame clones and lacks some. The data contain about 320,000 clones, approximately 15% of them singletons. The sample consisted of central memory CD4+ T cells from blood. These receptors all come from a young man in good health.

This clone was detected ten times or more. This chain joins TRBV10-3 and TRBJ2-7; D gene unclear. Trimming left V 4 bases short and J 8 bases short, with 12 bases between. Per the germline V gene, CDR1 is ENHRY and CDR2 is SYGVKD. This CDR3 contains 12 residues. DNA of the CDR3: TGTGCCATCAGTGCCGGTACCCGGCAGCAGTACTTC. This sequence encodes CAISAGTRQQYF.

This clone was detected only once. The chain links TRBV4-3 to TRBJ2-2; the match to TRBD1 covers 9 bases. The length of the CDR3 is 16 residues. The J segment lost 5 bases and the V segment lost 1 base, leaving 5 bases of the junction unmatched. Germline V lookup: CDR1 LGHNA, CDR2 YSLEER. CDR3 bases: TGCGCCAGCAGCCAAGCCCGGGACAGGGTAACCGGGGAGCTGTTTTTT. Residues: CASSQARDRVTGELFF.

V gene TRBV14 combines with J gene TRBJ1-4, with D tentatively TRBD1 (6 bases). Looked up from germline, CDR1 is SGHDN and CDR2 is FVKESK. The CDR3 is 16 residues long. Trimming removed 4 bases from V and 0 bases from J, with 12 bases in between. The CDR3 DNA is TGTGCCAGCAGCCGATCCGGGGGCGCAACTAATGAAAAACTGTTTTTT. Encoded protein: CASSRSGGATNEKLFF.

A few counts support this clone. V usage is TRBV19 and J usage is TRBJ2-1; 8 nucleotides line up with TRBD1. Trimming took 7 bases from V and 7 from J; bases not matched to a gene: 6. The germline V gene encodes CDR1 LNHDA and CDR2 SQIVND (reference sequence). This CDR3 has 13 amino acids. The chain's CDR3 is CASKGRGRNEQFF. CDR3 DNA: TGTGCCAGTAAGGGCAGGGGGCGAAATGAGCAGTTCTTC.

A few counts support this clone. The genes are TRBV2 and TRBJ1-1; D remains ambiguous. CDR1 and CDR2 (germline): SNHLY, FYNNEI. The CDR3 runs 14 residues. V was clipped by 6 bases and J by 4 bases, with 15 bases between them. The CDR3 DNA is TGTGCCAGCAGACCCCGCCCGGGGATCACTGAAGCTTTCTTT. Translation gives CASRPRPGITEAFF.

This clone came up a few times. The V call is TRBV6-1, the J call TRBJ1-2; no clear D. Trimming removed 9 bases from V and 6 bases from J, with 8 bases in between. The CDR3 totals 10 residues. Germline V gene sequence: CDR1 MNHNS, CDR2 SASEGT. The CDR3 DNA sequence: TGTGCCAGTTGTCTGGATGGCTACACCTTC. Encoded protein: CASCLDGYTF.

This clone has a count of ten or more. The gene calls are TRBV25-1 and TRBJ1-4; TRBD1 aligns across 8 bases. Germline CDR1 is MGHDK and CDR2 is SYGVNS. V lost 4 bases, J lost 6 bases, and 7 bases stayed unmatched. The CDR3 sequence is 15 residues long. The CDR3 here is CASSGMNRGDEKLFF. The CDR3 nucleotides read TGTGCCAGCAGTGGAATGAACAGGGGGGATGAAAAACTGTTTTTT. The full variable domain, in which reference TRBV25-1 and TRBJ1-4 provide the parts outside the CDR3, is EADIYQTPRYLVIGTGKKITLECSQTMGHDKMYWYQQDPGMELHLIHYSYGVNSTEKGDLSSESTVSRIRTEHFPLTLESARPSHTSQYLCASSGMNRGDEKLFFGSGTQLSVL.